These T cell receptor beta chains were read from a single sample in a study of OX40 agonist ivuxolimab in advanced cancers. Method: immunoSEQ multiplex PCR; TCRdb's copy keeps in-frame clones and lacks some. The repertoire holds 100,000 to 120,000 clones, with over 85% as singletons. The sequences come from CD4+ or CD8+ T cells sorted from blood, collected in a trial of the OX40 agonist ivuxolimab. The receptors here all came from an adult with an advanced solid tumor such as melanoma, head and neck, liver or kidney cancer. The CDR3 runs from the conserved cysteine through the conserved F or W. The D gene is left open where the match is weak. The listing skips clone size in some rows; elsewhere it reads once, few, many or a size class.

v_call: TRBV6-6
d_call: NA
j_call: TRBJ1-1
clone_size: NA
cdr3_aa: CASSYLGEAFF
cdr3_nt: TGTGCCAGCAGTTACTTGGGTGAAGCTTTCTTT

v_call: TRBV4-3
d_call: NA
j_call: TRBJ2-3
clone_size: NA
cdr3_aa: CASSQDGNGGGTDTQYF
cdr3_nt: TGCGCCAGCAGCCAAGACGGAAACGGGGGAGGCACAGATACGCAGTATTTT

v_call: TRBV29-1
d_call: NA
j_call: TRBJ2-7
clone_size: once
cdr3_aa: CSVPGPYEQYF
cdr3_nt: TGCAGCGTCCCGGGGCCCTACGAGCAGTACTTC

v_call: TRBV5-1
d_call: TRBD2
j_call: TRBJ2-5
clone_size: NA
cdr3_aa: CASSFGAGAGGETQYF
cdr3_nt: TGCGCCAGCAGCTTTGGAGCGGGGGCCGGGGGAGAGACCCAGTACTTC

v_call: TRBV30
d_call: NA
j_call: TRBJ1-5
clone_size: NA
cdr3_aa: CAWQGGSQPQHF
cdr3_nt: TGTGCCTGGCAGGGCGGGTCTCAGCCCCAGCATTTT

v_call: TRBV6-6
d_call: NA
j_call: TRBJ2-4
clone_size: NA
cdr3_aa: CASSSRDLAKNIQYF
cdr3_nt: TGTGCCAGCAGTTCCCGGGACTTAGCCAAAAACATTCAGTACTTC

v_call: TRBV7-8
d_call: NA
j_call: TRBJ2-5
clone_size: NA
cdr3_aa: CASSFRREETQYF
cdr3_nt: TGTGCCAGCAGCTTCCGCAGAGAAGAGACCCAGTACTTC

v_call: TRBV10-3
d_call: NA
j_call: TRBJ1-5
clone_size: NA
cdr3_aa: CAISESGRSPQHF
cdr3_nt: TGTGCCATCAGTGAGTCAGGGAGGTCCCCGCAGCATTTT

v_call: TRBV18
d_call: NA
j_call: TRBJ2-6
clone_size: once
cdr3_aa: CASSPRQISGANVLTF
cdr3_nt: TGTGCCAGCTCACCCAGACAGATCTCTGGGGCCAACGTCCTGACTTTC

v_call: TRBV25-1
d_call: NA
j_call: TRBJ2-2
clone_size: NA
cdr3_aa: CASSESGGELFF
cdr3_nt: TGTGCCAGCAGTGAATCAGGCGGGGAGCTGTTTTTT

v_call: TRBV6-5
d_call: NA
j_call: TRBJ1-3
clone_size: NA
cdr3_aa: CASTAPGSGNTIYF
cdr3_nt: TGTGCCAGCACCGCGCCAGGCTCTGGAAACACCATATATTTT

v_call: TRBV19
d_call: NA
j_call: TRBJ1-5
clone_size: once
cdr3_aa: CASSIWGQPQHF
cdr3_nt: TGTGCCAGTAGTATTTGGGGCCAGCCCCAGCATTTT

v_call: TRBV4-1
d_call: NA
j_call: TRBJ2-7
clone_size: NA
cdr3_aa: CASSQVSTGEQYF
cdr3_nt: TGCGCCAGCAGCCAAGTTTCGACGGGTGAGCAGTACTTC

v_call: TRBV6-6
d_call: TRBD1
j_call: TRBJ1-1
clone_size: NA
cdr3_aa: CASSFGDSHGNTEAFF
cdr3_nt: TGTGCCAGCAGTTTTGGGGACAGTCATGGGAACACTGAAGCTTTCTTT

v_call: TRBV6-5
d_call: NA
j_call: TRBJ1-5
clone_size: NA
cdr3_aa: CATTSGNFAQPQHF
cdr3_nt: TGTGCCACGACTTCAGGGAATTTTGCTCAGCCCCAGCATTTT

v_call: TRBV5-1
d_call: TRBD1
j_call: TRBJ2-7
clone_size: NA
cdr3_aa: CASSLGQAREQYF
cdr3_nt: TGCGCCAGCAGCCTCGGACAGGCTCGGGAGCAGTACTTC

v_call: TRBV11-2
d_call: NA
j_call: TRBJ2-2
clone_size: NA
cdr3_aa: CASSPLPAGELFF
cdr3_nt: TGTGCCAGCAGCCCCCTTCCGGCGGGGGAGCTGTTTTTT

v_call: TRBV19
d_call: TRBD2
j_call: TRBJ2-7
clone_size: NA
cdr3_aa: CASRATPGTSGQVGTYEQYF
cdr3_nt: TGTGCCAGTAGGGCCACGCCGGGGACTAGCGGGCAGGTGGGGACCTACGAGCAGTACTTC

v_call: TRBV6-6
d_call: NA
j_call: TRBJ2-7
clone_size: NA
cdr3_aa: CASSSISRVEQYF
cdr3_nt: TGTGCCAGCAGTTCCATATCGAGGGTAGAGCAGTACTTC

v_call: TRBV7-2
d_call: NA
j_call: TRBJ2-3
clone_size: NA
cdr3_aa: CASSLADTQYF
cdr3_nt: TGTGCCAGCAGCTTAGCAGATACGCAGTATTTT

v_call: TRBV9
d_call: NA
j_call: TRBJ1-2
clone_size: once
cdr3_aa: CASSVDFYGYTF
cdr3_nt: TGTGCCAGCAGCGTAGATTTCTATGGCTACACCTTC

v_call: TRBV7-2
d_call: TRBD2
j_call: TRBJ2-7
clone_size: NA
cdr3_aa: CASSLLAALSYEQYF
cdr3_nt: TGTGCCAGCAGCTTGCTAGCGGCCCTCTCCTACGAGCAGTACTTC

v_call: TRBV30
d_call: NA
j_call: TRBJ2-7
clone_size: NA
cdr3_aa: CAWSVKGTYEQYF
cdr3_nt: TGTGCCTGGAGTGTAAAAGGGACCTACGAGCAGTACTTC

v_call: TRBV6-1
d_call: TRBD1
j_call: TRBJ2-2
clone_size: NA
cdr3_aa: CASSRTGLNTGELFF
cdr3_nt: TGTGCCAGCAGTCGGACAGGGCTGAACACCGGGGAGCTGTTTTTT

v_call: TRBV2
d_call: TRBD1
j_call: TRBJ1-5
clone_size: NA
cdr3_aa: CASSPGQGFSSQPQHF
cdr3_nt: TGTGCCAGTTCCCCGGGACAGGGGTTTAGTAGTCAGCCCCAGCATTTT

v_call: TRBV7-9
d_call: TRBD1
j_call: TRBJ2-6
clone_size: NA
cdr3_aa: CASSFHRGRGANVLTF
cdr3_nt: TGTGCCAGCAGCTTCCACAGGGGGCGAGGGGCCAACGTCCTGACTTTC

v_call: TRBV25-1
d_call: NA
j_call: TRBJ1-5
clone_size: NA
cdr3_aa: CASSGIANNQPQHF
cdr3_nt: TGTGCCAGCAGTGGGATCGCTAACAATCAGCCCCAGCATTTT

v_call: TRBV5-6
d_call: NA
j_call: TRBJ2-5
clone_size: NA
cdr3_aa: CASSLVSLKETQYF
cdr3_nt: TGTGCCAGCAGCTTGGTTAGTCTGAAAGAGACCCAGTACTTC

v_call: TRBV11-2
d_call: NA
j_call: TRBJ1-5
clone_size: few
cdr3_aa: CASSLDGGFYQPQHF
cdr3_nt: TGTGCCAGCAGCTTAGATGGGGGTTTTTATCAGCCCCAGCATTTT

v_call: TRBV30
d_call: TRBD1
j_call: TRBJ2-2
clone_size: NA
cdr3_aa: CASRGRVDTGELFF
cdr3_nt: TGTGCCTCCAGGGGGCGTGTGGACACCGGGGAGCTGTTTTTT

v_call: TRBV19
d_call: NA
j_call: TRBJ1-4
clone_size: NA
cdr3_aa: CASSIIGGQEKLFF
cdr3_nt: TGTGCCAGTAGCATCATCGGGGGGCAAGAAAAACTGTTTTTT

v_call: TRBV5-4
d_call: NA
j_call: TRBJ1-4
clone_size: NA
cdr3_aa: CASSLGLTNEKLFF
cdr3_nt: TGTGCCAGCAGCTTGGGGCTAACTAATGAAAAACTGTTTTTT

v_call: TRBV7-8
d_call: NA
j_call: TRBJ1-3
clone_size: NA
cdr3_aa: CASSLGHRVGNTIYF
cdr3_nt: TGTGCCAGCAGCTTAGGCCACAGGGTTGGAAACACCATATATTTT

v_call: TRBV7-6
d_call: NA
j_call: TRBJ1-5
clone_size: few
cdr3_aa: CASSPAGGGNQPQHF
cdr3_nt: TGTGCCAGCAGCCCCGCGGGAGGGGGCAATCAGCCCCAGCATTTT

v_call: TRBV7-6
d_call: NA
j_call: TRBJ2-7
clone_size: NA
cdr3_aa: CASSLPDRYEQYF
cdr3_nt: TGTGCCAGCAGCTTACCTGACAGGTACGAGCAGTACTTC

v_call: TRBV7-2
d_call: TRBD1
j_call: TRBJ2-7
clone_size: NA
cdr3_aa: CASSWGQGSYEQYF
cdr3_nt: TGTGCCAGCAGCTGGGGACAGGGATCCTACGAGCAGTACTTC

v_call: TRBV18
d_call: TRBD1
j_call: TRBJ1-1
clone_size: NA
cdr3_aa: CASSLQGGQDTEAFF
cdr3_nt: TGTGCCAGCTCCCTACAGGGGGGGCAGGACACTGAAGCTTTCTTT

v_call: TRBV5-1
d_call: NA
j_call: TRBJ1-1
clone_size: NA
cdr3_aa: CASSLRQKNTEAFF
cdr3_nt: TGCGCCAGCAGCTTACGACAGAAGAACACTGAAGCTTTCTTT

v_call: TRBV7-2
d_call: TRBD1
j_call: TRBJ2-5
clone_size: NA
cdr3_aa: CASSLAFPGQVRETQYF
cdr3_nt: TGTGCCAGCAGCTTAGCGTTTCCTGGACAGGTTCGAGAGACCCAGTACTTC

v_call: TRBV18
d_call: TRBD1
j_call: TRBJ1-6
clone_size: many
cdr3_aa: CASSPRDRGSPLHF
cdr3_nt: TGTGCCAGCTCACCAAGGGACAGGGGTTCACCCCTCCACTTT

v_call: TRBV7-6
d_call: NA
j_call: TRBJ2-1
clone_size: NA
cdr3_aa: CASSLEDYLSYNEQFF
cdr3_nt: TGTGCCAGCAGCTTAGAAGACTACCTTTCTTACAATGAGCAGTTCTTC

v_call: TRBV5-4
d_call: TRBD1
j_call: TRBJ2-1
clone_size: NA
cdr3_aa: CASSSRTGGAYEQFF
cdr3_nt: TGTGCCAGCAGCTCCCGGACAGGGGGCGCCTATGAGCAGTTCTTC

v_call: TRBV7-7
d_call: NA
j_call: TRBJ1-1
clone_size: NA
cdr3_aa: CASSARPDDTEAFF
cdr3_nt: TGTGCTAGCAGCGCCCGCCCAGACGACACTGAAGCTTTCTTT

v_call: TRBV7-6
d_call: NA
j_call: TRBJ2-2
clone_size: NA
cdr3_aa: CASSILERMTGELFF
cdr3_nt: TGTGCCAGCAGCATCCTGGAGCGAATGACCGGGGAGCTGTTTTTT

v_call: TRBV2
d_call: TRBD1
j_call: TRBJ1-2
clone_size: once
cdr3_aa: CASSVDRDGYGYTF
cdr3_nt: TGTGCCAGCAGTGTTGACAGGGACGGCTATGGCTACACCTTC

v_call: TRBV7-2
d_call: TRBD2
j_call: TRBJ2-7
clone_size: once
cdr3_aa: CASSRVGGSSYEQYF
cdr3_nt: TGTGCCAGCAGCCGGGTGGGGGGGAGCTCCTACGAGCAGTACTTC

v_call: TRBV9
d_call: NA
j_call: TRBJ1-2
clone_size: NA
cdr3_aa: CASSVDPDTPYGYTF
cdr3_nt: TGTGCCAGCAGCGTAGATCCCGACACACCCTATGGCTACACCTTC

v_call: TRBV18
d_call: TRBD1
j_call: TRBJ2-7
clone_size: NA
cdr3_aa: CASRNPGQGVYEQYF
cdr3_nt: TGTGCCAGCAGAAATCCAGGACAGGGCGTTTACGAGCAGTACTTC

v_call: TRBV7-8
d_call: TRBD1
j_call: TRBJ1-3
clone_size: NA
cdr3_aa: CASSFGTGVSF
cdr3_nt: TGTGCCAGCAGCTTCGGGACAGGGGTCTCTTTT

v_call: TRBV7-9
d_call: NA
j_call: TRBJ2-7
clone_size: NA
cdr3_aa: CASSNPVTHEQYF
cdr3_nt: TGTGCCAGCAGCAACCCCGTAACCCACGAGCAGTACTTC

v_call: TRBV11-2
d_call: NA
j_call: TRBJ2-5
clone_size: NA
cdr3_aa: CASSLDPGLETQYF
cdr3_nt: TGTGCCAGCAGCTTAGATCCTGGGTTAGAGACCCAGTACTTC

v_call: TRBV6-6
d_call: NA
j_call: TRBJ1-1
clone_size: once
cdr3_aa: CASRPIGEEAFF
cdr3_nt: TGTGCCAGCAGGCCAATAGGGGAAGAAGCTTTCTTT

v_call: TRBV15
d_call: NA
j_call: TRBJ1-5
clone_size: NA
cdr3_aa: CATSRDGRRNQPQHF
cdr3_nt: TGTGCCACCAGCAGAGACGGCAGGAGGAATCAGCCCCAGCATTTT

v_call: TRBV5-6
d_call: NA
j_call: TRBJ2-1
clone_size: NA
cdr3_aa: CASHEYNEQFF
cdr3_nt: TGTGCCTCCCACGAGTACAATGAGCAGTTCTTC

v_call: TRBV6-6
d_call: NA
j_call: TRBJ1-1
clone_size: NA
cdr3_aa: CASSLPGRTEAFF
cdr3_nt: TGTGCCAGCAGCTTACCGGGGCGGACTGAAGCTTTCTTT